This T cell receptor beta chain came from a study of T-cell reconstitution after alpha-beta-depleted transplantation in children. Study-level points and caveats: There were reportedly several hundred expanded graft clones from which alpha-beta T cells came about two months after transplant. When one year had passed after transplant, most T-cell counts and diversity came from newly produced T cells. Recipient T cells and thymic progenitors that survived were the source of the high TCRbeta diversity seen at day 60 in some patients.

TCRbeta library preparation incorporated unique molecular identifiers. TCRdb reprocessed the PCR reads via MiXCR and lists one record per CDR3 protein. The data hold 250,000 to 400,000 distinct CDR3 sequences, with 20% to 30% observed a single time. This clonotype occurred a few times. Its antigen is unidentified. The sequencing here drew on PBMCs, mostly from graft donor cells, taken 180 days after TCRalphabeta/CD19-depleted stem cell transplant. The clonotype originates from a male patient aged 10 to 17 who had a stem cell transplant for acute lymphoblastic leukemia, so the T cells may come from the graft donor.

CDR3 nucleotides: TGTGCCAGCAGTTACACCTCCGTGGGGGGCACCATATATTTT. Protein: CASSYTSVGGTIYF. The rearrangement links TRBV6-5 to TRBJ1-3, with D tentatively TRBD1 (5 bases). Germline loops: CDR1 MNHEY, CDR2 SVGAGI. V was pared by 2 bases and J by 9 bases, with 14 bases between. The CDR3 totals 14 residues.